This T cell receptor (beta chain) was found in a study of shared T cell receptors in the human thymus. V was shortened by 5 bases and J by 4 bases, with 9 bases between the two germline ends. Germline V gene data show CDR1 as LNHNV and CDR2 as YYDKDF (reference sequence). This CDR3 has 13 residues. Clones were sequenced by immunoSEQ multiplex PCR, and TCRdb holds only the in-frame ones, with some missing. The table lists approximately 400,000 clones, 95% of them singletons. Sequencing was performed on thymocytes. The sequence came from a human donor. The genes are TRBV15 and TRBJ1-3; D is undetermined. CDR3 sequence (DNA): TGTGCCACCAGCCGGATCGTCGGAAACACCATATATTTT. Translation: CATSRIVGNTIYF.